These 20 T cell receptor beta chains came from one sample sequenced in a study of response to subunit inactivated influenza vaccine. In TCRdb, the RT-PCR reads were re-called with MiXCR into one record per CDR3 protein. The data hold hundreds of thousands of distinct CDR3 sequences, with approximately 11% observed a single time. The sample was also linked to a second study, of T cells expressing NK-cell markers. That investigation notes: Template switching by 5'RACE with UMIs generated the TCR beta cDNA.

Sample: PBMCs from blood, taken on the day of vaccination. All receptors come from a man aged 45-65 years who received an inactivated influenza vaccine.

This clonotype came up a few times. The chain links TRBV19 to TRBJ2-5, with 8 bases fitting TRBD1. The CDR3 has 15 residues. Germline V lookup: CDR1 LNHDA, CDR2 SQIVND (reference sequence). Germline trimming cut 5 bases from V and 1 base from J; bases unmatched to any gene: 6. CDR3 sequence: CASSPGGAFQETQYF. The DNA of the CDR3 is TGTGCCAGTAGTCCAGGGGGCGCGTTCCAAGAGACCCAGTACTTC.

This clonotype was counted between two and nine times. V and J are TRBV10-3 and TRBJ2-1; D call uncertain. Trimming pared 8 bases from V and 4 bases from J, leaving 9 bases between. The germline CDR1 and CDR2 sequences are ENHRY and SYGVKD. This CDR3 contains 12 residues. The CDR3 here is CAIGSRYNEQFF. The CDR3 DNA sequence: TGTGCCATCGGGTCACGATACAATGAGCAGTTCTTC.

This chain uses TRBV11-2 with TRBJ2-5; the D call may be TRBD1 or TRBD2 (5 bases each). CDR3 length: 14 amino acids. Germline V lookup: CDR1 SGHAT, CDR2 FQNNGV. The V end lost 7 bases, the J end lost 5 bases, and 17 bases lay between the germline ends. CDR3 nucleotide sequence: TGTGCCAGCACCTCCTCGGGGTGGGGGGAGACCCAGTACTTC. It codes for CASTSSGWGETQYF.

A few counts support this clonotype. The CDR3 nucleotides are TGCAGCGTCAAAGGTGGTTTTTACACTGAAGCTTTCTTT. Translation: CSVKGGFYTEAFF. The chain links TRBV29-1 to TRBJ1-1; no reliable D call. The germline CDR1 and CDR2 sequences are SQVTM and ANQGSEA. The V and J ends lost 6 bases and 3 bases respectively, with 14 bases between them. The CDR3 spans 13 residues.

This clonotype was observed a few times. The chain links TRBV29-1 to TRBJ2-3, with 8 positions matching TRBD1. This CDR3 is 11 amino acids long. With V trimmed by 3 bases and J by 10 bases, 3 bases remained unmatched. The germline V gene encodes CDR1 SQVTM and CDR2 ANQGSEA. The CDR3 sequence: CSVDPGQAQYF. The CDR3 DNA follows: TGCAGCGTTGACCCGGGACAGGCGCAGTATTTT.

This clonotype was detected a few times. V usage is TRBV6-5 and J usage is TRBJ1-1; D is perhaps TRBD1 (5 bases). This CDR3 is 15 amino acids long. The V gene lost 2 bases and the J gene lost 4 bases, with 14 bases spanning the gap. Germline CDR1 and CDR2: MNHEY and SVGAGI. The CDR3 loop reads CASSYGGTRGTEAFF. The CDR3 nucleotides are TGTGCCAGCAGTTACGGGGGGACGCGGGGCACTGAAGCTTTCTTT.

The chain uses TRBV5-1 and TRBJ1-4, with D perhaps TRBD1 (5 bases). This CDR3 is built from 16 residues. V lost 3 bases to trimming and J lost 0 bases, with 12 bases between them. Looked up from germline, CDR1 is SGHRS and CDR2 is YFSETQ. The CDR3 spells CASSSQTGATNEKLFF. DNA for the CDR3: TGCGCCAGCAGCTCGCAAACAGGTGCAACTAATGAAAAACTGTTTTTT.

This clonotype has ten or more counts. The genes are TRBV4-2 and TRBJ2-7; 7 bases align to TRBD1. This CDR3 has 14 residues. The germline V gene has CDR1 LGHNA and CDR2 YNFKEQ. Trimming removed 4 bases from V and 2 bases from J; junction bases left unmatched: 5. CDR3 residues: CASSPRDRAYEQYF. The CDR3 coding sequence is TGTGCCAGCAGCCCCCGGGACAGAGCCTACGAGCAGTACTTC.

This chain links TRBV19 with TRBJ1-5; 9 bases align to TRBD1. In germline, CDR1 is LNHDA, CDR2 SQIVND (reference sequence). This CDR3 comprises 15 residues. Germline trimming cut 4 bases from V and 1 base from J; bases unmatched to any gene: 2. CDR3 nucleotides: TGTGCCAGTAGTAACGACAGGGGGAGCAATCAGCCCCAGCATTTT. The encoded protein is CASSNDRGSNQPQHF.

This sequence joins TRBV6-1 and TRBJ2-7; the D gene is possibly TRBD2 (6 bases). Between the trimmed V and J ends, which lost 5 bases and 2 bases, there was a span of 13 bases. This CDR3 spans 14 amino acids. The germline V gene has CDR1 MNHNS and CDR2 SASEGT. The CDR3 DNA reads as TGTGCCAGCAGTCGGGAGATATCCACCTACGAGCAGTACTTC. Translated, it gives CASSREISTYEQYF.

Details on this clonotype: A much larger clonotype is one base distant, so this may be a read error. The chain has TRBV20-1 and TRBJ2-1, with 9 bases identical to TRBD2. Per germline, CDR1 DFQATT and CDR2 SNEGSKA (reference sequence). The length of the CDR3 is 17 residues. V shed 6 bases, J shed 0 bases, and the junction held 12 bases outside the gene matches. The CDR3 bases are TGCAGTGCCACGACTAGCGGCCCCTGGTGCTCCTACAATGAGCAGTTCTTC. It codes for CSATTSGPWCSYNEQFF.

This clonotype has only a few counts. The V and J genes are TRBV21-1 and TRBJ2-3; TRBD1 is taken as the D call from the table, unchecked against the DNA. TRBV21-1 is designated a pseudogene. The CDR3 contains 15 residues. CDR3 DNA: TGTGCCAGCAGCAAAGCCCCCTTTTCGACAGATACGCAGTATTTT. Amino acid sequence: CASSKAPFSTDTQYF.

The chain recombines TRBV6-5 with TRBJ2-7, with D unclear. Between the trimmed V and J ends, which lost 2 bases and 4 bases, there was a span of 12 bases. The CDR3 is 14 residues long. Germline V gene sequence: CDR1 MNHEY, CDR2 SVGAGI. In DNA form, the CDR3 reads TGTGCCAGCAGTTACGCTCGTCAGGAGTACGAGCAGTACTTC. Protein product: CASSYARQEYEQYF.

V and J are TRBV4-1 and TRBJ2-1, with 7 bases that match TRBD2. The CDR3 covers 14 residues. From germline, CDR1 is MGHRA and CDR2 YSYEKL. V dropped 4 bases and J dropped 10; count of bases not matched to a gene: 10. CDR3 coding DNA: TGCGCCAGCAGCCGGGAGGGGCCCCGATTCGAGCAGTTCTTC. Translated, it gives CASSREGPRFEQFF.

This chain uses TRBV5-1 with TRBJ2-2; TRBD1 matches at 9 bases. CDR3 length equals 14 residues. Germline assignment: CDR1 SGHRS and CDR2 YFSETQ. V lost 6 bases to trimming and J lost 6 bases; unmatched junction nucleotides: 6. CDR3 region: CASTIQGAPGELFF. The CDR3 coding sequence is TGCGCCAGCACAATACAGGGGGCGCCCGGGGAGCTGTTTTTT.

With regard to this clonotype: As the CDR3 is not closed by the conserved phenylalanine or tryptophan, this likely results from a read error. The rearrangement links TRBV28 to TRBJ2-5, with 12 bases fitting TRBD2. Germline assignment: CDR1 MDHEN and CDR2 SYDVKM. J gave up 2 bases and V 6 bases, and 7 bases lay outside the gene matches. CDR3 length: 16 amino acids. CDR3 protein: CASSPTGLAGQETQYL. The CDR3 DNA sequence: TGTGCCAGCAGCCCAACGGGACTAGCGGGTCAAGAGACCCAGTACCTC.

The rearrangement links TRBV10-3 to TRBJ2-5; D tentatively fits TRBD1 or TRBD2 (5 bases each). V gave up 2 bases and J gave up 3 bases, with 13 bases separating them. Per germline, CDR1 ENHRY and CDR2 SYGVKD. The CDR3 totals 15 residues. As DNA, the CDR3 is TGTGCCATCAGTGAGATCCAGGGACGGAAAGAGACCCAGTACTTC. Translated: CAISEIQGRKETQYF.

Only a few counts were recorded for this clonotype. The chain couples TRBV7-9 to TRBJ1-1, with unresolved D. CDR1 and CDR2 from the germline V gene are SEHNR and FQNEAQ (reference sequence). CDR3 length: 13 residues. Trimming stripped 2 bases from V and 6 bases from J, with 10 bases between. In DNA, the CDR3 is TGTGCCAGCAGCTTAAACAGAAGCCCTGAAGCTTTCTTT. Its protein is CASSLNRSPEAFF.

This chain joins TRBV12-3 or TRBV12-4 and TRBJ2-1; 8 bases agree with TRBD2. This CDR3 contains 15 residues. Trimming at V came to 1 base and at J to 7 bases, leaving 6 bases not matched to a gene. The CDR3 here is CASSLGRGGNNEQFF. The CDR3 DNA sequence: TGTGCCAGCAGTTTAGGCCGGGGGGGCAATAATGAGCAGTTCTTC.

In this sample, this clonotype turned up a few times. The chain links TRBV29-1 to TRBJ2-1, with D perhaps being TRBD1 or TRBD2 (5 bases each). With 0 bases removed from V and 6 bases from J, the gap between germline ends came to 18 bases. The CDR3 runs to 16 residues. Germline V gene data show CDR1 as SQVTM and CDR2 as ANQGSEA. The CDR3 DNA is TGCAGCGTTGAAGATCAGGGACCCACAGTTGTCAATGAGCAGTTCTTC. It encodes CSVEDQGPTVVNEQFF.